A selection of T cell receptor beta chains follows, all from one sample in a study of blood T cells in healthy people across ages. A single record per CDR3 protein comes from TCRdb applying MiXCR to the 5' RACE reads. Here the sample spans 730,000 or so distinct CDR3 sequences, approximately 40% being singletons. Sequencing was performed on blood. All receptors come from a man older than 75 in good health. Each CDR3 is given with its conserved first and last residue. Fields, in order: D gene, V gene, J gene, clone size, CDR3 DNA, CDR3 protein. A D gene is named only where the DNA matches it firmly. Size values are once, few and many counts, or a class for expanded clones, and some rows have none.

-	TRBV20-1	TRBJ2-7	few	TGCAGTGCCCCGCGGGAAGTGTCCTACGAGCAGTACTTC	CSAPREVSYEQYF
-	TRBV7-9	TRBJ1-2	few	TGTGCCAGCAGCCGGGACGAAGATTATGGCTACACCTTC	CASSRDEDYGYTF
-	TRBV4-1	TRBJ2-7	once	TGCGCCAGCAGCCAAGATCAAGGCAGCCCCGCCGACGAGCAGTACTTC	CASSQDQGSPADEQYF
-	TRBV20-1	TRBJ1-2	few	TGCAGTGCTGGAAGTGTTGTCTATGGCTACACCTTC	CSAGSVVYGYTF
-	TRBV20-1	TRBJ2-6	few	TGCAGTGCTAGAGCGCCCCGCGGGAATTTCTCTGGGGCCAACGTCCTGACTTTC	CSARAPRGNFSGANVLTF
-	TRBV29-1	TRBJ1-1	few	TGCAGCGTTCCGACCGAAGGACAGATGAACACTGAAGCTTTCTTT	CSVPTEGQMNTEAFF
-	TRBV7-2	TRBJ2-3	few	TGTGCCAGCAGCTTAAATTATAGGAGGGATACGCAGTATTTT	CASSLNYRRDTQYF
TRBD2	TRBV9	TRBJ2-5	-	TGTGCCAGCAGCGTAGGGGCAAGGGCTAGCGGGGCGGGAGAGACCCAGTACTTC	CASSVGARASGAGETQYF
TRBD2	TRBV6-2/TRBV6-3	TRBJ2-3	-	TGTGCCAGCAGTTATGCGGGCGGGGGGGCCATGAAAGATACGCAGTATTTT	CASSYAGGGAMKDTQYF
TRBD1	TRBV3-1	TRBJ1-2	-	TGTGCCAGCAGTCAGGGGGCCGAGAACTATGGCTACACCTTC	CASSQGAENYGYTF
TRBD1	TRBV6-1	TRBJ2-7	few	TGTGCCAGCACCCCGGGACAGGGCTACGAGCAGTACTTC	CASTPGQGYEQYF
-	TRBV11-2	TRBJ2-3	-	TGTGCCAGCAGCTTAGAACCCGGGGCGGCAGATACGCAGTATTTT	CASSLEPGAADTQYF
TRBD1	TRBV20-1	TRBJ2-7	few	TGCAGTGCAGACCTCGGGACAGGGACTTCCTACGAGCAGTACTTC	CSADLGTGTSYEQYF
-	TRBV6-6	TRBJ2-1	-	TGTGCCAGCAGTTACGACGGCCGAAGCTCCTACAATGAGCAGTTCTTC	CASSYDGRSSYNEQFF
-	TRBV18	TRBJ2-4	few	TGTGCCAGCTCACCAGCAGACGGCGTAGCCAAAAGCATTCAGTACTTC	CASSPADGVAKSIQYF
-	TRBV27	TRBJ2-2	-	TGTGCCAGCAGTCTCCGGGACCCCCGGGCCGGGGAGCTGTTTTTT	CASSLRDPRAGELFF